These 3 T cell receptor beta chains were all obtained from the same sample, sequenced in a study of T cells after yellow fever vaccination. In TCRdb, the 5' RACE reads were re-called with MiXCR into one record per CDR3 protein. The data contain roughly 100,000 distinct CDR3 sequences, approximately 8.4% of them singletons. This specimen was CD8+ T cells not binding an NS4B(214-222) dextramer, sorted from PBMCs, taken more than 13 days after the first yellow fever vaccination. Every receptor here comes from a man aged 18 to 30 who received the YFV17D yellow fever vaccine.

This clonotype was detected only a few times. The V and J genes are TRBV7-9 and TRBJ2-5; 8 nucleotides agree with TRBD2. The junction had 7 bases not matched to a gene; V was cut back by 3 bases and J by 4 bases. The germline V gene encodes CDR1 SEHNR and CDR2 FQNEAQ (reference sequence). This CDR3 region has 15 residues. In DNA form, the CDR3 reads TGTGCCAGCAGCTTCGCGGGGGGAGTTGTAGAGACCCAGTACTTC. This encodes CASSFAGGVVETQYF. The full variable domain, with the rest looked up from reference TRBV7-9 and TRBJ2-5, is DTGVSQNPRHKITKRGQNVTFRCDPISEHNRLYWYRQTLGQGPEFLTYFQNEAQLEKSRLLSDRFSAERPKGSFSTLEIQRTEQGDSAMYLCASSFAGGVVETQYFGPGTRLLVL.

This clonotype has more than one count but fewer than ten. The V gene is TRBV7-6, the J gene TRBJ2-7; D is uncertain. The CDR3 totals 13 residues. Trimming removed 1 base from V and 4 bases from J, with 8 bases in between. Germline V gives CDR1 SGHVS, CDR2 FNYEAQ. For the CDR3, the DNA is TGTGCCAGCAGCTTAGGGTCGGTATACGAGCAGTACTTC. Translated: CASSLGSVYEQYF. The full variable domain, in which reference TRBV7-6 and TRBJ2-7 provide the parts outside the CDR3, is GAGVSQSPRYKVTKRGQDVALRCDPISGHVSLYWYRQALGQGPEFLTYFNYEAQQDKSGLPNDRFSAERPEGSISTLTIQRTEQRDSAMYRCASSLGSVYEQYFGPGTRLTVT.

J is TRBJ2-3 and V is TRBV7-6, with 9 bases lining up with TRBD1. V was pared by 3 bases and J by 3 bases, with 13 bases of the junction left unmatched. The CDR3 is made up of 18 amino acids. In germline, CDR1 is SGHVS, CDR2 FNYEAQ. CDR3 sequence: CASSFPGQGLGGTDTQYF. CDR3 DNA sequence: TGTGCCAGCAGCTTTCCGGGACAGGGTTTAGGAGGGACAGATACGCAGTATTTT.